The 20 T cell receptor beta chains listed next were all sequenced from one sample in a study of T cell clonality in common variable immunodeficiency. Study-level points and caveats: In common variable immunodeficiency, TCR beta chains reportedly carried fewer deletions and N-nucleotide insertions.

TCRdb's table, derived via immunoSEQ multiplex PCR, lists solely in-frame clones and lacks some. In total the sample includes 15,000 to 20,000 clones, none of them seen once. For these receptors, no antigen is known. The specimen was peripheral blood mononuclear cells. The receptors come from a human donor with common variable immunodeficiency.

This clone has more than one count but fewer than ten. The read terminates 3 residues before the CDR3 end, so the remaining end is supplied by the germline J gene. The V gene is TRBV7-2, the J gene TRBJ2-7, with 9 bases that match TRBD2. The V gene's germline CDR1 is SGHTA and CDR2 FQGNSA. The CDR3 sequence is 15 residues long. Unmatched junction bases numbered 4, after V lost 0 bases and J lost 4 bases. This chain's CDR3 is CASSLAASGKYEQYF. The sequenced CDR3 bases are TGTGCCAGCAGCTTAGCCGCTAGCGGGAAATACGAG. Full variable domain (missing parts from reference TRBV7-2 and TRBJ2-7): GAGVSQSPSNKVTEKGKDVELRCDPISGHTALYWYRQSLGQGLEFLIYFQGNSAPDKSGLPSDRFSAERTGGSVSTLTIQRTQQEDSAVYLCASSLAASGKYEQYFGPGTRLTVT.

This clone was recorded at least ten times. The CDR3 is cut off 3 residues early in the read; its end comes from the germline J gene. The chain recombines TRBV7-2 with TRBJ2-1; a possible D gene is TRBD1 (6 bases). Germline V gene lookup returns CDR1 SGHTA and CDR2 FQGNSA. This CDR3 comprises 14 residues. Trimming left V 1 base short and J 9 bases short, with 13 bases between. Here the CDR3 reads CASSLGPRDTEQFF. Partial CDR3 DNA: TGTGCCAGCAGCTTAGGTCCCAGGGACACTGAG.

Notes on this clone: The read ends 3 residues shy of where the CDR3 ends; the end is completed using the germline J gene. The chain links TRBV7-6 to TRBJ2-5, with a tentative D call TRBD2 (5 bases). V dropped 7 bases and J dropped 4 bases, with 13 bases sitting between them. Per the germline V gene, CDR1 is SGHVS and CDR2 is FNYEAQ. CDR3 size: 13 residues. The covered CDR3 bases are TGTGCCAGCACCTCCGACTATTCAGAGACC. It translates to CASTSDYSET. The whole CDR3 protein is CASTSDYSETQYF.

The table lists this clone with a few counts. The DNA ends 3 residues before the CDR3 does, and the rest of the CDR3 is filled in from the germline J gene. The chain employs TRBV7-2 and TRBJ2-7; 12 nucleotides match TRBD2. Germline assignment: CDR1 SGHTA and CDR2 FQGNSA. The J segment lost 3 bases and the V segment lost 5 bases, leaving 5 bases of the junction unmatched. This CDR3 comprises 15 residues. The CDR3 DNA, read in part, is TGTGCCAGCAGCCCGACTAGCGGGAGTTTCTACGAG. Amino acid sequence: CASSPTSGSFYE. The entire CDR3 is CASSPTSGSFYEQYF.

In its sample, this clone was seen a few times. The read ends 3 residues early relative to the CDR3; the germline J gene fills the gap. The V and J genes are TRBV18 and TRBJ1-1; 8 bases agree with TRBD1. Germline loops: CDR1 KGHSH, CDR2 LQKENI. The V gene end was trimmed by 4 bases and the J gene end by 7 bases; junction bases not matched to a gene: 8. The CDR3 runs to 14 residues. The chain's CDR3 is CASSRGQAGFEAFF. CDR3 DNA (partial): TGTGCCAGCTCACGGGGACAGGCCGGCTTTGAA.

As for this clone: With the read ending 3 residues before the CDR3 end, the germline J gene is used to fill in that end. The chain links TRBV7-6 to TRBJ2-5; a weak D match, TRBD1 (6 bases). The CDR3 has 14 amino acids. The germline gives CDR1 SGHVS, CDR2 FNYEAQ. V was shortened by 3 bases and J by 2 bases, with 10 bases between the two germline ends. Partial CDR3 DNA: TGTGCCAGCAGCTTCGGGACACTTCAAGAGACC. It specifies CASSFGTLQET. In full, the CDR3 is CASSFGTLQETQYF.

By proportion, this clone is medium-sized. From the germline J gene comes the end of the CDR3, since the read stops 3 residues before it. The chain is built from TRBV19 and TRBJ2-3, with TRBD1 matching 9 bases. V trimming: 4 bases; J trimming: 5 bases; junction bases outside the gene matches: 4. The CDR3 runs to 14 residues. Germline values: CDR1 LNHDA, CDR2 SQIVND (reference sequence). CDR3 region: CASSTTGGKDTQYF. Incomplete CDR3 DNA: TGTGCCAGTAGTACGACAGGGGGAAAAGATACG. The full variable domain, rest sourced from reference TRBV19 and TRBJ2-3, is DGGITQSPKYLFRKEGQNVTLSCEQNLNHDAMYWYRQDPGQGLRLIYYSQIVNDFQKGDIAEGYSVSREKKESFPLTVTSAQKNPTAFYLCASSTTGGKDTQYFGPGTRLTVL.

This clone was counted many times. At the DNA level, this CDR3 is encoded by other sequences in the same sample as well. The part of the CDR3 DNA that was read is TGCAGTGCTCCAACAGATAGCAATCAGCCC. Its protein is CSAPTDSNQP. The whole CDR3 reads CSAPTDSNQPQHF. V is TRBV20-1 and J is TRBJ1-5; D is uncertain. The missing CDR3 end, 3 residues past where the read stops, is filled in from the germline J gene. This CDR3 is built from 13 residues. The germline gives CDR1 DFQATT, CDR2 SNEGSKA (reference sequence). V was shortened by 5 bases and J by 0 bases, with 8 bases between the two germline ends.

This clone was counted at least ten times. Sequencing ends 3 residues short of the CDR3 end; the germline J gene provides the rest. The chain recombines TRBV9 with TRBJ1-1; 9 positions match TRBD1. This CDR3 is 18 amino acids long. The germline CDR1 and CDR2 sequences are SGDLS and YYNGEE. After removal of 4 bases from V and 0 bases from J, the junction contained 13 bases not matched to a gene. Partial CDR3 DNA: TGTGCCAGCAGCCTTGGGACAGGGTCTGGTGGGATGAACACTGAA. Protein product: CASSLGTGSGGMNTE. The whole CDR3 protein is CASSLGTGSGGMNTEAFF.

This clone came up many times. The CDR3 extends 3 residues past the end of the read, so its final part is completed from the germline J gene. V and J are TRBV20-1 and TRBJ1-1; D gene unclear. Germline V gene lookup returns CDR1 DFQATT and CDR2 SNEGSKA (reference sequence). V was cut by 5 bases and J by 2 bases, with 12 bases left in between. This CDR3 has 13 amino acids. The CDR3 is CSAAQTLNTEAFF. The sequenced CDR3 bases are TGCAGTGCTGCTCAGACACTCAACACTGAA.

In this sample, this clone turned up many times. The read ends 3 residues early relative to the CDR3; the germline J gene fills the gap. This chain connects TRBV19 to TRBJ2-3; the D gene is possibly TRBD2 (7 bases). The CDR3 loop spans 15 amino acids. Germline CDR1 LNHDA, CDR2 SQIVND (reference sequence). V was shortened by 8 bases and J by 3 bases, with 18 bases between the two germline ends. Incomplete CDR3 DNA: TGTGCCAGTCGAGGGAGAGGGGGAGGGACAGATACG. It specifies CASRGRGGGTDT. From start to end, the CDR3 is CASRGRGGGTDTQYF.

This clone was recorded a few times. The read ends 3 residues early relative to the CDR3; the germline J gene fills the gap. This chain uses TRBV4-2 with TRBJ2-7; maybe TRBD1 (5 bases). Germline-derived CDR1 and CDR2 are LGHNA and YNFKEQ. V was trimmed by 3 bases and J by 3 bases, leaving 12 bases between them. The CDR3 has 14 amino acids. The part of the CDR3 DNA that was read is TGTGCCAGCAGCCAGTTGAGTAGGGGCTACGAG. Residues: CASSQLSRGYE. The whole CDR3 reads CASSQLSRGYEQYF.

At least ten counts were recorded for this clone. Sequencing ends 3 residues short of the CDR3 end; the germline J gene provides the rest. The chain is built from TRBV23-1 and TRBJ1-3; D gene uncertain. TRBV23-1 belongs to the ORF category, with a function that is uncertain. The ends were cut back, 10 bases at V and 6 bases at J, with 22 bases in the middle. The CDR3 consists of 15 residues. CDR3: CATKGIVGCPNTIYF. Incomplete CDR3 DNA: TGCGCCACTAAGGGCATCGTAGGGTGCCCAAACACC.

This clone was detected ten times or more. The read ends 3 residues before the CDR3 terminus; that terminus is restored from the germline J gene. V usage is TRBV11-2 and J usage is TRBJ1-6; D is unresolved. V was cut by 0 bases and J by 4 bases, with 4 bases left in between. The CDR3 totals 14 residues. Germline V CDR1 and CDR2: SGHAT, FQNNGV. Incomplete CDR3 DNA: TGTGCCAGCAGCTTAGACCTGTATAATTCACCC. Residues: CASSLDLYNSP. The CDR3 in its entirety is CASSLDLYNSPLHF.

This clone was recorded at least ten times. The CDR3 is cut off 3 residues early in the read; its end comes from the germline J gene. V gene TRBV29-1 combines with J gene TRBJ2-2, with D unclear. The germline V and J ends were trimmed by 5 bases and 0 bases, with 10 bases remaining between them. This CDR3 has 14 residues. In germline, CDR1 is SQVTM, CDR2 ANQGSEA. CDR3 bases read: TGCAGCGTTCGAAAGGGCGCGAACACCGGGGAG. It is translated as CSVRKGANTGE. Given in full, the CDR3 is CSVRKGANTGELFF.

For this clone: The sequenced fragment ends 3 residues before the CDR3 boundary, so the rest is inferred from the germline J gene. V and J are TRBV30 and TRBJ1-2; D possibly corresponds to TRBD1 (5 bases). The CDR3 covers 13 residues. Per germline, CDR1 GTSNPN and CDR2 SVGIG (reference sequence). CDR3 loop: CAWGDRGLRGYTF. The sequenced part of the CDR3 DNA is TGTGCCTGGGGGGATCGGGGGTTGAGGGGC.

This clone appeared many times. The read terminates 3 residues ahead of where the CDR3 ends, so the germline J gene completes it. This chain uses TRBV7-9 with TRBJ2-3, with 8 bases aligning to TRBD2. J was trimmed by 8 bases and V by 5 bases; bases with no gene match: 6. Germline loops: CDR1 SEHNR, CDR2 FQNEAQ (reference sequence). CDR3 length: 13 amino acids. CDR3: CASSPPGGATQYF. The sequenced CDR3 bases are TGTGCCAGCAGCCCACCCGGGGGGGCTACG.

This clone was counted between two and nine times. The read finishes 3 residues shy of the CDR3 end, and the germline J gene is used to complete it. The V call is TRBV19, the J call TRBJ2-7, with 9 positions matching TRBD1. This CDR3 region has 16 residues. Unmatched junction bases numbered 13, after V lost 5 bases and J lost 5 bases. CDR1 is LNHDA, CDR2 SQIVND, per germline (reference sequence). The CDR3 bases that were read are TGTGCCAGTAGTGAAGGTGGGACAGGGAGGTTCCACGAG. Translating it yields CASSEGGTGRFHE. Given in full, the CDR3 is CASSEGGTGRFHEQYF.

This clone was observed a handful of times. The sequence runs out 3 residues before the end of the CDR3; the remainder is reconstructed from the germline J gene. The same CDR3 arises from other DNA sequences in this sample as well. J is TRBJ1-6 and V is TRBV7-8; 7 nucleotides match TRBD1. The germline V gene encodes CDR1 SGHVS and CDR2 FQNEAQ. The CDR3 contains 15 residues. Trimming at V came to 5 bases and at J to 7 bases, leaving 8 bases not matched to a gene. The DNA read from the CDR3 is TGTGCCAGCAGCGAAGAGGGGGCGTTGAATTCACCC. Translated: CASSEEGALNSP. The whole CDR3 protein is CASSEEGALNSPLHF.

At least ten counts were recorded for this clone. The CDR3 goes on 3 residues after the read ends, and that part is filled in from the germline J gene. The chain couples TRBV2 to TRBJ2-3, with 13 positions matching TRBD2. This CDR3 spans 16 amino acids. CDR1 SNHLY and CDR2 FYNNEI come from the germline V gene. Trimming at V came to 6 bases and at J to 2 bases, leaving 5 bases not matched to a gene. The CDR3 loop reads CASRPGLAGFTDTQYF. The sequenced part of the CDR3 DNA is TGTGCCAGCAGGCCGGGACTAGCGGGGTTCACAGATACG.